This T cell receptor (beta chain) appears in the sequencing data of a study of blood T cell repertoires in COVID-19. Germline V lookup: CDR1 MDHEN, CDR2 SYDVKM. The germline V and J ends were trimmed by 6 bases and 0 bases, with 11 bases remaining between them. This CDR3 region has 15 residues. Original data processing: Nucleated cell number was recorded as an estimate derived from reference gene primer amplification. Clones were read by immunoSEQ multiplex PCR, and TCRdb kept only the in-frame ones, dropping some. V and J calls and clone size are as listed in that table; D and trimming were resolved from the DNA. Among about 120,000 clones listed, approximately 87% were seen once.

Material: peripheral blood. The receptor's source is a man in his 60s with acute or convalescent COVID-19. The genes are TRBV28 and TRBJ2-2; a weak D match, TRBD2 (5 bases). CDR3 loop: CASRLASSNTGELFF. Here the CDR3 DNA reads TGTGCCAGCAGGCTAGCATCCTCGAACACCGGGGAGCTGTTTTTT.